Shown below are 7 T cell receptor beta chains from a single sample sequenced in a study of yellow fever vaccine responses in identical twins. MiXCR, run by TCRdb on the RT-PCR reads, gives a single entry per CDR3 protein. Of 30,000 to 40,000 distinct CDR3 sequences listed, more than 45% were seen once; the top ten hold 4.5% to 5%. The sequenced sample was T cells from blood (PBMCs), unsorted or a sorted subset (not recorded which), obtained before or after yellow fever vaccination (not recorded which). The receptors derive from a woman aged 18-29 years who received the yellow fever vaccine.

The J gene is TRBJ2-7, the V gene TRBV20-1; no reliable D call. The CDR3 totals 13 residues. The V end was cut by 3 bases, the J end by 2 bases, with 11 bases between. Germline V gene sequence: CDR1 DFQATT, CDR2 SNEGSKA (reference sequence). DNA of the CDR3: TGCAGTGCTAGTATCCAGACCACCTACGAGCAGTACTTC. Residues: CSASIQTTYEQYF.

The J gene is TRBJ1-5, the V gene TRBV4-3; D is unresolved. The CDR3 runs to 13 residues. Trimming left V 0 bases short and J 4 bases short, with 4 bases between. From germline, CDR1 is LGHNA and CDR2 YSLEER. Here the CDR3 DNA reads TGCGCCAGCAGCCAAGACGGAAATCAGCCCCAGCATTTT. Translating it yields CASSQDGNQPQHF.

V usage is TRBV2 and J usage is TRBJ2-7, with TRBD2 matching over 7 bases. The ends lost 6 bases at V and 5 bases at J; junction bases unmatched: 7. The CDR3 sequence is 13 residues long. Germline CDR1 is SNHLY and CDR2 is FYNNEI. Written as DNA, the CDR3 is TGTGCCAGCAGCCCGGGACTACTTGACGAGCAGTACTTC. Translated: CASSPGLLDEQYF.

The gene calls are TRBV5-4 and TRBJ1-1, with TRBD1 matching 8 bases. CDR3 length: 14 residues. The J segment lost 1 base and the V segment lost 3 bases, leaving 2 bases of the junction unmatched. Germline CDR1 SGHNT, CDR2 YYREEE (reference sequence). CDR3 sequence reads: CASSWGTGNTEAFF. The CDR3 bases are TGTGCCAGCAGCTGGGGGACAGGGAACACTGAAGCTTTCTTT.

The chain combines TRBV9 with TRBJ1-6, with 10 nucleotides matching TRBD1. The CDR3 has 15 amino acids. Germline V CDR1 and CDR2: SGDLS, YYNGEE. The junction had 5 bases not matched to a gene; V was cut back by 4 bases and J by 7 bases. This chain's CDR3 is CASSPRTGGNSPLHF. The DNA for the CDR3 is TGTGCCAGCAGCCCACGGACAGGGGGAAATTCACCCCTCCACTTT.

The gene calls are TRBV2 and TRBJ2-1; 7 positions agree with TRBD1. The germline V gene has CDR1 SNHLY and CDR2 FYNNEI. The CDR3 totals 14 residues. V lost 3 bases to trimming and J lost 7 bases; unmatched junction nucleotides: 6. Here the CDR3 reads CASSEYEQGNEQFF. The CDR3 DNA sequence: TGTGCCAGCAGTGAGTATGAACAGGGGAATGAGCAGTTCTTC.

The rearrangement links TRBV24-1 to TRBJ1-2, with D unresolved. The CDR3 is 12 residues long. V was clipped by 4 bases and J by 2 bases, with 4 bases between them. Germline lookup yields CDR1 KGHDR and CDR2 SFDVKD. CDR3 coding DNA: TGTGCCACCAGTGAGAAAAACTATGGCTACACCTTC. Protein: CATSEKNYGYTF.